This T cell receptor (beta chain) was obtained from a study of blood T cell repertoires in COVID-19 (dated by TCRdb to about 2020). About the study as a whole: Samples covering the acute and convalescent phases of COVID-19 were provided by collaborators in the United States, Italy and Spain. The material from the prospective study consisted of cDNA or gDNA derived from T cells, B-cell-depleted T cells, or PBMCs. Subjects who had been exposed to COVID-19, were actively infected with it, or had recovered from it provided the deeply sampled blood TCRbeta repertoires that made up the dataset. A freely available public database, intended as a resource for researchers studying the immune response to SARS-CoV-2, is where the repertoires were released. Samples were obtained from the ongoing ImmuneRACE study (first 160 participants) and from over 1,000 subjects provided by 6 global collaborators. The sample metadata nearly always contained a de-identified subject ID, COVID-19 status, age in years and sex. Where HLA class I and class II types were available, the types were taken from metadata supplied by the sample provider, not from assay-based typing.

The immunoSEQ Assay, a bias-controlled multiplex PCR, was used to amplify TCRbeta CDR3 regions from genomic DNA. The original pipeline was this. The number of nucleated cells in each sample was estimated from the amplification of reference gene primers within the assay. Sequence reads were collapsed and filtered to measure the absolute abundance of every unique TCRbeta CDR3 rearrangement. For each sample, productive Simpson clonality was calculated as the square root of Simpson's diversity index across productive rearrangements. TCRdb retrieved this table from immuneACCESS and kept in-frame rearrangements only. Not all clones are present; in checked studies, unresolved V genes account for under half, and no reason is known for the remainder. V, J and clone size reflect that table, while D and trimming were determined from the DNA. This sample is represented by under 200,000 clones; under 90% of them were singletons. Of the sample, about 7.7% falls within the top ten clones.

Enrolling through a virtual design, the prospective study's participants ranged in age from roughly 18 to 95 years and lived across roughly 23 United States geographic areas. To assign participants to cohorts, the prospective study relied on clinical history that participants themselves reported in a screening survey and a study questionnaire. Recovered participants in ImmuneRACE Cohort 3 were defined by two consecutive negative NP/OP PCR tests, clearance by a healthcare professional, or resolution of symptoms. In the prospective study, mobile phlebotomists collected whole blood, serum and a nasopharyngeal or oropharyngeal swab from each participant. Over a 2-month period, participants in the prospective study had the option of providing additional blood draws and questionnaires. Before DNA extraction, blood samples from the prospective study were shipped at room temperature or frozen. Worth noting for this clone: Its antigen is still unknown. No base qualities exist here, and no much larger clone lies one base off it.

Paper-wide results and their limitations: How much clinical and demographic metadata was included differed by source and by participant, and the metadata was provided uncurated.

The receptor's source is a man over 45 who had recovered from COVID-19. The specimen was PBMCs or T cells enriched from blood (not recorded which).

The base sequence is TGTGCCAGCAGGAGTAGCTCCTATAATTCACCCCTCCACTTT. It specifies CASRSSSYNSPLHF. The chain joins TRBV2 to TRBJ1-6, with no D gene named confidently. From the cysteine through the phenylalanine, the CDR3 covers 14 amino acids. CDR3 DNA only is kept here, 42 bases in frame from base 1. CDR1 and CDR2 (SNHLY, FYNNEI) derive from the germline V gene. V was cut back by 6 bases and J by 0 bases, leaving a gap of 6 bases between them.